This T cell receptor (beta chain) was obtained from a study of beta chain features in type 1 diabetes. Findings and limits, study-wide: In these data, an HLA type influence on TCRB rearrangement remained unresolved. VDJ junctions from patients with type 1 diabetes contained fewer insertions and more deletions. Possible PCR preference for shorter templates applied equally to patients and controls.

With regard to this clone: Its specificity is not known.

The CDR3 consists of 15 residues. V lost 3 bases and J lost 3, with 14 bases in between. Germline CDR1 is SEHNR and CDR2 is FQNEAQ (reference sequence). Markers CD45RO/CCR7/CD25/CD127/CD95/CD27 served to sort CD4+ naive, central memory, regulatory and stem cell-like memory cells. Every isolated RNA sample was fully reverse transcribed, so sequencing captured expressed TCRB transcripts. Method: immunoSEQ multiplex PCR; TCRdb's copy keeps in-frame clones and lacks some. The sample holds some 410,000 clones, about an eighth seen once. V is TRBV7-9 and J is TRBJ2-5; D tentatively fits TRBD1 or TRBD2 (5 bases each). The sequenced sample was naive CD4+ T cells from blood. The clonotype comes from a woman aged 18 to 35 in good health. CDR3 residues: CASSFQGRGKETQYF. In DNA form, the CDR3 reads TGTGCCAGCAGCTTTCAGGGACGGGGTAAAGAGACCCAGTACTTC.